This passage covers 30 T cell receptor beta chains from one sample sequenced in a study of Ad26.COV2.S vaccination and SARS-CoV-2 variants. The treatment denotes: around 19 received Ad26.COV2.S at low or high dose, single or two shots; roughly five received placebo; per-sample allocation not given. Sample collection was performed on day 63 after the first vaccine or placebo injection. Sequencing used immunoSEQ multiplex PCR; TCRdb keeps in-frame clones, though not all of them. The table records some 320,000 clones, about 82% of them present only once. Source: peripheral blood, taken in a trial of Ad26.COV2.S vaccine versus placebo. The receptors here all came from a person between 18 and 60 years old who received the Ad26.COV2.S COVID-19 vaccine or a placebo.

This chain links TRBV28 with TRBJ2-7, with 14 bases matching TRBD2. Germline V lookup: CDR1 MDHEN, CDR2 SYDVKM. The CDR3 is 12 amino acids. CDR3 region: CASSSGLAGARV. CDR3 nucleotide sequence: TGTGCCAGCAGTTCGGGACTAGCGGGGGCCCGGGTC.

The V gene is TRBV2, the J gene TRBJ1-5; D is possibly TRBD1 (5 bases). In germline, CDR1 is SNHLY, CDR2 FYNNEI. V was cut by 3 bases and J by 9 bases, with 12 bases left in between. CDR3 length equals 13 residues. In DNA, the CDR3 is TGTGCCAGCAGTGACAGGGAAAGGGTGCCCCAGCATTTT. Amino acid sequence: CASSDRERVPQHF.

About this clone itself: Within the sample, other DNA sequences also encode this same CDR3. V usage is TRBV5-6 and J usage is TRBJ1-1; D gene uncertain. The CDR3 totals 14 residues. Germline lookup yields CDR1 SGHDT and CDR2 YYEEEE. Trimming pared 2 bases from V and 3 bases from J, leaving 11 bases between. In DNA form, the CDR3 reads TGTGCCAGCAGCTTACAAGGTAGAGACACTGAAGCTTTCTTT. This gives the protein CASSLQGRDTEAFF. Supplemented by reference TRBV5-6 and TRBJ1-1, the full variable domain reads DAGVTQSPTHLIKTRGQQVTLRCSPKSGHDTVSWYQQALGQGPQFIFQYYEEEERQRGNFPDRFSGHQFPNYSSELNVNALLLGDSALYLCASSLQGRDTEAFFGQGTRLTVV.

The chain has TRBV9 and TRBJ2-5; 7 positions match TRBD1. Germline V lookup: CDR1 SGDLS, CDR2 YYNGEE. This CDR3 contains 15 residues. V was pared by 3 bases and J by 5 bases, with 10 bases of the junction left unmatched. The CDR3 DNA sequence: TGTGCCAGCAGCGCCTCTGACAGGGTACCCGAGACCCAGTACTTC. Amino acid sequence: CASSASDRVPETQYF.

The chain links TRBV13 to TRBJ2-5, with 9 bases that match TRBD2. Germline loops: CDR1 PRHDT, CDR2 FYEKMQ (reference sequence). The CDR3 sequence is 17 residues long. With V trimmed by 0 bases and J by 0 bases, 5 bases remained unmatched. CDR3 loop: CASSLGASGVYQETQYF. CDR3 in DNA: TGTGCCAGCAGCTTAGGGGCTAGCGGGGTGTACCAAGAGACCCAGTACTTC. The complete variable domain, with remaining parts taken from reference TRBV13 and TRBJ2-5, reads AAGVIQSPRHLIKEKRETATLKCYPIPRHDTVYWYQQGPGQDPQFLISFYEKMQSDKGSIPDRFSAQQFSDYHSELNMSSLELGDSALYFCASSLGASGVYQETQYFGPGTRLLVL.

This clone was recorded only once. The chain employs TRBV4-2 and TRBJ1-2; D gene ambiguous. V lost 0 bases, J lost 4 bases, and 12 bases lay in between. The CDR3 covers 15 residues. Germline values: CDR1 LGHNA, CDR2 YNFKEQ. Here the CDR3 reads CASSQDIGGPYGYTF. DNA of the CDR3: TGTGCCAGCAGCCAAGATATCGGCGGGCCCTATGGCTACACCTTC.

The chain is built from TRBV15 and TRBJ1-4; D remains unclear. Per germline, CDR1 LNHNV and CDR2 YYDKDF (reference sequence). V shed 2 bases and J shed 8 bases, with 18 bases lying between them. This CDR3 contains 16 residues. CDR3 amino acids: CATSRPILGSGEKLFF. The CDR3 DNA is TGTGCCACCAGCAGACCGATATTGGGTAGTGGGGAAAAACTGTTTTTT. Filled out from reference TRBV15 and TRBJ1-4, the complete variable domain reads DAMVIQNPRYQVTQFGKPVTLSCSQTLNHNVMYWYQQKSSQAPKLLFHYYDKDFNNEADTPDNFQSRRPNTSFCFLDIRSPGLGDTAMYLCATSRPILGSGEKLFFGSGTQLSVL.

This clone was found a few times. The CDR3 DNA reads TGTGCCAGCAGCTTAGATAGGCCTCACTCTGGAAACACCATATATTTT. It yields the protein CASSLDRPHSGNTIYF. The rearrangement uses TRBV11-2 and TRBJ1-3; D unresolved. The V gene lost 0 bases and the J gene lost 0 bases, with 9 bases spanning the gap. CDR1 is SGHAT, CDR2 FQNNGV, per germline. The CDR3 consists of 16 residues.

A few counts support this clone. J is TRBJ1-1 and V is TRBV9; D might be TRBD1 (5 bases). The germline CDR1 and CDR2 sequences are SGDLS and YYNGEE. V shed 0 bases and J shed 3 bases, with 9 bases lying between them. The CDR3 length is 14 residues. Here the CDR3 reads CASSVVDSYTEAFF. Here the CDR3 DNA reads TGTGCCAGCAGCGTAGTTGACAGTTACACTGAAGCTTTCTTT.

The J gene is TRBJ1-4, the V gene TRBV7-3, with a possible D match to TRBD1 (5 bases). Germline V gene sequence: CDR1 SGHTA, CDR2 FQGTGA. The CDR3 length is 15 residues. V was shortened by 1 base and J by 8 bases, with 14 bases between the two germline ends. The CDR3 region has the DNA TGTGCCAGCAGCTTAAGTTCCGGGACTGGGGAAAAACTGTTTTTT. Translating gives CASSLSSGTGEKLFF.

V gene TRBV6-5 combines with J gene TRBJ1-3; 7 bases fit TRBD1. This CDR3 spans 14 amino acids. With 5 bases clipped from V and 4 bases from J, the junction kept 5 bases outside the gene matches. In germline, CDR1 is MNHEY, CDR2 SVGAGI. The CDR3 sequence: CASSPGGSGNTIYF. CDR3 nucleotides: TGTGCCAGCAGTCCAGGGGGTTCGGGAAACACCATATATTTT.

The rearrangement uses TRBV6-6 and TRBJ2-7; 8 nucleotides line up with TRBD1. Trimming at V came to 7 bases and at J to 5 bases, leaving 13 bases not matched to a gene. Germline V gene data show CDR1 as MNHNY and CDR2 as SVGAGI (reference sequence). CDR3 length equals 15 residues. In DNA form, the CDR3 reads TGTGCCAGCACCTTCCCCGGACAGGGAGCGCACGAGCAGTACTTC. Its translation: CASTFPGQGAHEQYF.

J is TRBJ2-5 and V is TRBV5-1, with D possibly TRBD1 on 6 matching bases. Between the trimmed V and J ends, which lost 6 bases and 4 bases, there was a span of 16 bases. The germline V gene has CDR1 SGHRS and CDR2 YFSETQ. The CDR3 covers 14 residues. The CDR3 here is CASTVQGGGETQYF. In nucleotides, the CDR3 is TGCGCCAGCACCGTACAGGGTGGGGGAGAGACCCAGTACTTC.

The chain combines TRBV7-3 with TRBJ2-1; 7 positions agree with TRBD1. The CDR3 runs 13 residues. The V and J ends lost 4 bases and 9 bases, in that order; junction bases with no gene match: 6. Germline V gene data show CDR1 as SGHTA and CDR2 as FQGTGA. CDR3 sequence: CASSSGQDFEQFF. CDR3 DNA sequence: TGTGCCAGCAGCTCCGGACAGGATTTTGAGCAGTTCTTC.

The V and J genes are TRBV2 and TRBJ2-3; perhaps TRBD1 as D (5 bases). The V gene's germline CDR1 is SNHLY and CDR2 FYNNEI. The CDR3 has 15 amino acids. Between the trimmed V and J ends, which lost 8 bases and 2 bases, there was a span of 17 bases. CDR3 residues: CASALTEVTTDTQYF. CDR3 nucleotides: TGTGCCAGCGCCCTGACAGAGGTCACCACAGATACGCAGTATTTT.

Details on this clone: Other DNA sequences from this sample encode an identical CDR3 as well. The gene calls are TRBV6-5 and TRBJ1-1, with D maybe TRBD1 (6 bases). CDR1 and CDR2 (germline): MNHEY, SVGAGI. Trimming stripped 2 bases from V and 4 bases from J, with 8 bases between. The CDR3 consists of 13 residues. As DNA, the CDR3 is TGTGCCAGCAGTTACGGAGGGGGCACTGAAGCTTTCTTT. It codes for CASSYGGGTEAFF.

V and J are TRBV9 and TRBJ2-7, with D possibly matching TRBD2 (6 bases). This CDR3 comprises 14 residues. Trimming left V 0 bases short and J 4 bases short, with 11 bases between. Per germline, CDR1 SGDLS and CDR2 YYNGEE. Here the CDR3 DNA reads TGTGCCAGCAGCGTAGATTTCGGGGGTTACGAGCAGTACTTC. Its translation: CASSVDFGGYEQYF. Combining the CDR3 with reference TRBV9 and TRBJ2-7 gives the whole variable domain DSGVTQTPKHLITATGQRVTLRCSPRSGDLSVYWYQQSLDQGLQFLIQYYNGEERAKGNILERFSAQQFPDLHSELNLSSLELGDSALYFCASSVDFGGYEQYFGPGTRLTVT.

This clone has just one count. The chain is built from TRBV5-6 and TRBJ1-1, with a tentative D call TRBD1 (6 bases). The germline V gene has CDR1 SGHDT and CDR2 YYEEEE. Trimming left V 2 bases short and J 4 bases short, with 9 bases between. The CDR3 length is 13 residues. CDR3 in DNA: TGTGCCAGCAGCTTCGTGGGGGCCACTGAAGCTTTCTTT. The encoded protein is CASSFVGATEAFF.

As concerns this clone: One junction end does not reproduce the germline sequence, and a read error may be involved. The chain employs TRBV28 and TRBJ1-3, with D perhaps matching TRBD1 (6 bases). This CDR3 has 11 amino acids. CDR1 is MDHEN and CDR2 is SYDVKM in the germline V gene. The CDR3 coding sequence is TGTGCCAGCAGTGCAACGGACAGAACGAATTTT. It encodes CASSATDRTNF.

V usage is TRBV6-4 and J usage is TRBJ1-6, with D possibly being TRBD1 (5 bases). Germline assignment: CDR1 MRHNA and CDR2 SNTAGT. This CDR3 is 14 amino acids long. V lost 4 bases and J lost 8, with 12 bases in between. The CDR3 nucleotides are TGTGCCAGCAGTGGCACTTGGGGGGATTCACCCCTCCACTTT. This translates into CASSGTWGDSPLHF.

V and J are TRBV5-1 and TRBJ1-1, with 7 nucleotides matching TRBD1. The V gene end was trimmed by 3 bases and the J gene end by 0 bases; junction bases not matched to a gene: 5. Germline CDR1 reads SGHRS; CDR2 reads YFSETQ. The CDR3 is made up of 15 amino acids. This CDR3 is CASSSSGQMNTEAFF. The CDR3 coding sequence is TGCGCCAGCAGCTCATCGGGACAGATGAACACTGAAGCTTTCTTT.

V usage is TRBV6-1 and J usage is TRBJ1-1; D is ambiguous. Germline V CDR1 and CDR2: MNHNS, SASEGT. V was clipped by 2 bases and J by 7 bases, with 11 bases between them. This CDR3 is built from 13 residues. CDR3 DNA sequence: TGTGCCAGCAGTGAAAGTCCGGATATTGAAGCTTTCTTT. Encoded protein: CASSESPDIEAFF.

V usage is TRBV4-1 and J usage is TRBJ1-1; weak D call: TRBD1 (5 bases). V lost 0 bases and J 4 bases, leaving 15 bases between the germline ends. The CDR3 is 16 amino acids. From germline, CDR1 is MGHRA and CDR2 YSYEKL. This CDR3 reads CASSQDEGIVRTEAFF. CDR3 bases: TGCGCCAGCAGCCAAGATGAGGGGATCGTACGCACTGAAGCTTTCTTT.

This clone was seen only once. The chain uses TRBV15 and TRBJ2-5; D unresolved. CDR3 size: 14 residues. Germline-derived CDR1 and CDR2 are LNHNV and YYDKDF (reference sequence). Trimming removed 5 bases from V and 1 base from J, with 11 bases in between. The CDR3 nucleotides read TGTGCCACCAGCGGGCCCCCGACCCAAGAGACCCAGTACTTC. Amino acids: CATSGPPTQETQYF.

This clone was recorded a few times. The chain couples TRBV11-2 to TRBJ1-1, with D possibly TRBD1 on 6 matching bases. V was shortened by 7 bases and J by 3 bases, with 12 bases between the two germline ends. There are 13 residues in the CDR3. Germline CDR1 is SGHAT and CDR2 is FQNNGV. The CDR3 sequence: CASNRDMDTEAFF. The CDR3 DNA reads TGTGCCAGCAACCGGGACATGGACACTGAAGCTTTCTTT.

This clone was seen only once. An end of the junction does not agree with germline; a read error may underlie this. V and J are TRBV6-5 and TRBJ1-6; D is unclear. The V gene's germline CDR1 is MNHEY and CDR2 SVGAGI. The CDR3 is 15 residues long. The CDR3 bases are TGTGCCAGCAGTTACACGCATTCCTCTAATTCACCCCTCCACTTT. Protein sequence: CASSYTHSSNSPLHF.

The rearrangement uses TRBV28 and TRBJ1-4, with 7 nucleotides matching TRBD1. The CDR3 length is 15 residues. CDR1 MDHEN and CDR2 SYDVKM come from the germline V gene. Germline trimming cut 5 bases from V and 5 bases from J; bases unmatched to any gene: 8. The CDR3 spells CASSLIKGQNEKLFF. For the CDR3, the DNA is TGTGCCAGCAGTCTAATTAAGGGACAGAATGAAAAACTGTTTTTT.

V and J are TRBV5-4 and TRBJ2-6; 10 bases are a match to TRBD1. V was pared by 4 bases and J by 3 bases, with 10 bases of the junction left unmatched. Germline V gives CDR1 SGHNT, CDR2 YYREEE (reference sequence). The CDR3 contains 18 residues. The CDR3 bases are TGTGCCAGCAGCCCTCGGACAGGGGGGAACTTTGGGGCCAACGTCCTGACTTTC. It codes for CASSPRTGGNFGANVLTF.

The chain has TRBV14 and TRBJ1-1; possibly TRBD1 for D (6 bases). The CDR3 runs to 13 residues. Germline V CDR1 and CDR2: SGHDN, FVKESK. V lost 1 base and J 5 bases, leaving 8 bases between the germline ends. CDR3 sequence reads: CASSQVQGTEAFF. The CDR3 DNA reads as TGTGCCAGCAGCCAAGTACAGGGAACTGAAGCTTTCTTT.

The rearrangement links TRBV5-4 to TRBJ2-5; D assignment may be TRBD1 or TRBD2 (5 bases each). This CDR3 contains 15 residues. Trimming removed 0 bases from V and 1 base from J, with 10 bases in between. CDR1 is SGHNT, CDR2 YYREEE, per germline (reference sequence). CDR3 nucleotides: TGTGCCAGCAGCTTGGTGGGACCGTCCCAAGAGACCCAGTACTTC. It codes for CASSLVGPSQETQYF.